A single sample gave rise to the 25 T cell receptor beta chains below, sequenced in a study of blood T cells in healthy people across ages. Combining a sample-barcoded 5' primer with a J-beta primer mix, a second PCR ran for roughly 7 to 12 cycles. In TCRdb, the 5' RACE reads were re-called with MiXCR into one record per CDR3 protein. Of about 1.7 million distinct CDR3 sequences listed, 28% are singletons. The sample was blood. Every receptor here comes from a woman aged 25 to 39 in good health.

A few counts support this clonotype. J is TRBJ2-1 and V is TRBV7-7; no definite D call. Trimming removed 6 bases at V and 10 bases at J, with 16 bases between. The CDR3 extends over 13 amino acids. Per germline, CDR1 SSHAT and CDR2 FNYEAQ (reference sequence). CDR3 DNA: TGTGCCAGCAGTGGCAGGCCGAATGGGGAGCAGTTCTTC. It yields the protein CASSGRPNGEQFF.

Here the CDR3 reads CASSVDSRVSEAFF. Written as DNA, the CDR3 is TGTGCCAGCAGTGTAGATTCCAGAGTCTCTGAAGCTTTCTTT. The chain has TRBV6-1 and TRBJ1-1, with D hard to call. V was cut by 4 bases and J by 6 bases, with 15 bases left in between. The germline V gene has CDR1 MNHNS and CDR2 SASEGT. CDR3 length equals 14 residues.

The CDR3 reads CASGLPCRGRGTEAFF. The CDR3 bases are TGTGCTAGTGGTTTGCCATGCAGGGGCAGGGGAACTGAAGCTTTCTTT. The chain recombines TRBV12-5 with TRBJ1-1, with a weak D call TRBD1 (6 bases). Germline CDR1 reads LGHNT; CDR2 reads FRNRAP. The CDR3 spans 16 residues. V lost 2 bases, J lost 5 bases, and 18 bases lay in between.

The chain recombines TRBV30 with TRBJ1-2; D unresolved. Per the germline V gene, CDR1 is GTSNPN and CDR2 is SVGIG (reference sequence). The ends were cut back, 2 bases at V and 8 bases at J, with 12 bases in the middle. This CDR3 region has 12 residues. In nucleotides, the CDR3 is TGTGCCTGGAGTCTAGGAAGTCGGGGCTACACCTTC. Amino acids: CAWSLGSRGYTF.

The chain uses TRBV18 and TRBJ2-5, with D unclear. Germline V CDR1 and CDR2: KGHSH, LQKENI. The CDR3 runs to 13 residues. V lost 3 bases to trimming and J lost 5 bases, with 10 bases between them. The CDR3 here is CASSPDRLETQYF. CDR3 DNA: TGTGCCAGCTCACCTGACCGGTTGGAGACCCAGTACTTC.

As to this clonotype: A much larger clone is a single base away; this may be a read error. This chain links TRBV2 with TRBJ2-1; 10 bases line up with TRBD2. The DNA end is more similar to TRBJ2-7, so the J call may be wrong. Germline CDR1 is SNHLY and CDR2 is FYNNEI. This CDR3 contains 15 residues. The CDR3, as DNA: TGTGCCAGCAGGCGGACTAGCGGCTCCTACAATGAGCAGTACTTC. This encodes CASRRTSGSYNEQYF.

This clonotype was picked up a small number of times. This rearrangement joins TRBV28 to TRBJ1-2; possibly TRBD1 for D (5 bases). The germline V and J ends were trimmed by 2 bases and 4 bases, with 8 bases remaining between them. CDR3 size: 13 residues. CDR1 MDHEN and CDR2 SYDVKM come from the germline V gene. The DNA for the CDR3 is TGTGCCAGCAGTTTAATCGGGGCCTATGGCTACACCTTC. This translates into CASSLIGAYGYTF.

The chain is built from TRBV29-1 and TRBJ1-1; no reliable D call. V shed 7 bases and J shed 1 base, with 7 bases lying between them. In germline, CDR1 is SQVTM, CDR2 ANQGSEA. This CDR3 is 11 amino acids long. DNA of the CDR3: TGCAGCGACCAGAAGAACACTGAAGCTTTCTTT. Translated, it gives CSDQKNTEAFF.

This clonotype was recorded a few times. V and J are TRBV6-6 and TRBJ2-3, with 11 bases that match TRBD2. This CDR3 has 16 residues. Looked up from germline, CDR1 is MNHNY and CDR2 is SVGAGI (reference sequence). V gave up 6 bases and J gave up 8 bases; unmatched junction bases: 13. Here the CDR3 DNA reads TGTGCCAGCAGCCGAGAAGCTAGCGGGGGGAGGGGTACGCAGTATTTT. Its translation: CASSREASGGRGTQYF.

In its sample, this clonotype was seen many times. The chain carries TRBV7-2 and TRBJ2-7; TRBD2 matches 8 bases. The CDR3 sequence is 17 residues long. The junction had 10 bases not matched to a gene; V was cut back by 1 base and J by 2 bases. Per the germline V gene, CDR1 is SGHTA and CDR2 is FQGNSA. The CDR3 loop is CASSLEASGPLAYEQYF. As DNA, the CDR3 is TGTGCCAGCAGCTTAGAGGCTAGCGGGCCGCTTGCCTACGAGCAGTACTTC.

The V call is TRBV30, the J call TRBJ2-2; D perhaps matches TRBD2 (5 bases). V shed 5 bases and J shed 1 base, with 8 bases lying between them. This CDR3 is built from 13 residues. Germline CDR1 is GTSNPN and CDR2 is SVGIG (reference sequence). The CDR3 DNA is TGTGCCTGGCGGGGTCAGAACACCGGGGAGCTGTTTTTT. This sequence encodes CAWRGQNTGELFF.

This clonotype was seen only a few times. The genes are TRBV7-9 and TRBJ2-3; TRBD1 matches 10 bases. Germline V lookup: CDR1 SEHNR, CDR2 FQNEAQ (reference sequence). After removal of 6 bases from V and 6 bases from J, the junction contained 6 bases not matched to a gene. This CDR3 contains 14 residues. CDR3 residues: CASRLGTGEDTQYF. Here the CDR3 DNA reads TGTGCCAGCAGGCTCGGGACAGGGGAGGATACGCAGTATTTT.

The V call is TRBV12-3 or TRBV12-4, the J call TRBJ2-1; weak D call: TRBD2 (6 bases). The CDR3 sequence is 17 residues long. Trimming cost V 5 bases and J 0 bases, with 17 bases left between them. CDR3 DNA sequence: TGTGCCAGCAGTCGGGTTATAGCGGAAAGCTCCTACAATGAGCAGTTCTTC. Encoded protein: CASSRVIAESSYNEQFF.

This chain uses TRBV12-3 or TRBV12-4 with TRBJ1-5; 7 positions match TRBD1. V trimming: 6 bases; J trimming: 2 bases; junction bases outside the gene matches: 16. This CDR3 has 18 residues. The CDR3 spells CASSSWRTGVEGNQPQHF. The CDR3 DNA reads as TGTGCCAGCAGCTCCTGGCGCACAGGGGTGGAGGGCAATCAGCCCCAGCATTTT.

In this sample, this clonotype turned up a few times. The rearrangement links TRBV29-1 to TRBJ1-1; D possibly corresponds to TRBD1 (6 bases). The CDR3 is 13 residues long. Trimming left V 7 bases short and J 6 bases short, with 18 bases between. Per germline, CDR1 SQVTM and CDR2 ANQGSEA. The CDR3 is CSARDTRTAEAFF. CDR3 in DNA: TGCAGCGCTCGGGACACACGCACGGCTGAAGCTTTCTTT.

The chain uses TRBV3-1 and TRBJ2-6; D is undetermined. The CDR3 runs 15 residues. V lost 6 bases to trimming and J lost 2 bases, with 11 bases between them. Germline V gene sequence: CDR1 LGHDT, CDR2 YNNKEL (reference sequence). The CDR3 nucleotides read TGTGCCAGCAGACCCTTATCAGCTGGGGCCAACGTCCTGACTTTC. Translating gives CASRPLSAGANVLTF.

This clonotype has more than one count but fewer than ten. This may come from a read error, since a much larger clone is one base off. The J gene is TRBJ2-3, the V gene TRBV27; 9 nucleotides line up with TRBD2. CDR3 length: 16 amino acids. CDR1 and CDR2 from the germline V gene are MNHEY and SMNVEV (reference sequence). V trimming: 5 bases; J trimming: 0 bases; junction bases outside the gene matches: 6. The CDR3 DNA reads TGTGCCAGCAGTCCCCGACTAGCGGTGAGCACAGATACGCAGTATTTT. It yields the protein CASSPRLAVSTDTQYF.

This clonotype has more than one count but fewer than ten. V is TRBV20-1 and J is TRBJ1-5; 8 bases match TRBD1. CDR3 length: 16 amino acids. Germline V lookup: CDR1 DFQATT, CDR2 SNEGSKA (reference sequence). With 0 bases clipped from V and 5 bases from J, the junction kept 9 bases outside the gene matches. Here the CDR3 reads CSARDHGQGLDQPQHF. The CDR3, as DNA: TGCAGTGCTAGAGACCACGGACAGGGTCTTGATCAGCCCCAGCATTTT.

The chain couples TRBV15 to TRBJ1-1, with 7 nucleotides matching TRBD1. The J segment lost 5 bases and the V segment lost 1 base, leaving 4 bases of the junction unmatched. This CDR3 region has 14 residues. Germline V CDR1 and CDR2: LNHNV, YYDKDF (reference sequence). CDR3 in amino acids: CATSRGQGRTEAFF. Here the CDR3 DNA reads TGTGCCACCAGCAGAGGACAGGGACGGACTGAAGCTTTCTTT.

This clonotype occurred many times. The rearrangement uses TRBV6-5 and TRBJ2-7, with D perhaps matching TRBD1 or TRBD2 (5 bases each). The germline V gene encodes CDR1 MNHEY and CDR2 SVGAGI. Trimming took off 6 bases at V and 4 bases at J, with 16 bases between the two ends. This CDR3 comprises 14 residues. The CDR3: CASSEGTTSYEQYF. Here the CDR3 DNA reads TGTGCCAGCAGCGAAGGGACGACCAGTTACGAGCAGTACTTC.

CDR3 bases: TGCGCCAGCAGCCAAGGAGTAACAGGGGCTAACTATGGCTACACCTTC. It codes for CASSQGVTGANYGYTF. This rearrangement joins TRBV4-3 to TRBJ1-2; 7 bases match TRBD1. The CDR3 runs 16 residues. Trimming took 1 base from V and 0 from J; bases not matched to a gene: 5. The germline V gene has CDR1 LGHNA and CDR2 YSLEER.

This clonotype was seen a few times. The gene calls are TRBV12-3 or TRBV12-4 and TRBJ2-7; a weak D match, TRBD2 (5 bases). CDR3 length: 14 amino acids. Trimming took 6 bases from V and 1 from J, leaving 13 bases between them. CDR3 coding DNA: TGTGCCAGCAGCCAAGACGGGGAATCCTACGAGCAGTACTTC. Translated: CASSQDGESYEQYF.

This clonotype was detected a few times. The CDR3 region has the DNA TGTGCTACGTCGGGGAACGTAGGAAACATTCAGTACTTC. Amino acid sequence: CATSGNVGNIQYF. The V call is TRBV5-4, the J call TRBJ2-4, with TRBD2 as a possible D gene (5 bases). The CDR3 loop spans 13 amino acids. From germline, CDR1 is SGHNT and CDR2 YYREEE (reference sequence). The full variable domain, completed using reference TRBV5-4 and TRBJ2-4, is ETGVTQSPTHLIKTRGQQVTLRCSSQSGHNTVSWYQQALGQGPQFIFQYYREEENGRGNFPPRFSGLQFPNYSSELNVNALELDDSALYLCATSGNVGNIQYFGAGTRLSVL.

About this clonotype itself: A clone one base away is much larger, so this may be a read error. The chain carries TRBV4-1 and TRBJ2-1, with D uncertain. Between the trimmed V and J ends, which lost 4 bases and 0 bases, there was a span of 19 bases. The germline V gene encodes CDR1 MGHRA and CDR2 YSYEKL. This CDR3 is 18 amino acids long. CDR3 DNA: TGCGCCAGCAGCCGAGGTACAAGCTGGATGGGCTCCTACAATGAGCAGTTCTTC. Translating gives CASSRGTSWMGSYNEQFF.

A few counts support this clonotype. V usage is TRBV19 and J usage is TRBJ2-5; 11 bases align to TRBD2. The V gene's germline CDR1 is LNHDA and CDR2 SQIVND (reference sequence). V was clipped by 4 bases and J by 2 bases; unmatched bases: 6. This CDR3 spans 16 amino acids. The CDR3 reads CASSTGLAGAQETQYF. The CDR3 DNA reads as TGTGCCAGTAGTACCGGACTAGCGGGTGCTCAAGAGACCCAGTACTTC.